What follows are 32 T cell receptor beta chains derived from one specimen sequenced in a study of blood T cell repertoires in COVID-19. Generated by immunoSEQ multiplex PCR, the TCRdb table keeps only in-frame clones and is missing some. The sample yields about 36,000 clones, about 81% seen once. The sample comprised peripheral blood. These receptor sequences come from a human donor in a cohort sampled during active or convalescent COVID-19. The donor label of this sample is uncertain.

The genes are TRBV7-3 and TRBJ2-3; tentative D call: TRBD2 (5 bases). V shed 3 bases and J shed 3 bases, with 7 bases lying between them. The CDR3 is 13 amino acids. The germline gives CDR1 SGHTA, CDR2 FQGTGA. The CDR3 DNA sequence: TGTGCCAGCAGCTTCTCGGGGACAGATACGCAGTATTTT. Translated: CASSFSGTDTQYF.

About this clone: Its ends do not fully match the called genes, so a read error is possible. The V gene is TRBV7-7, the J gene TRBJ2-5; 7 bases line up with TRBD1. CDR1 SSHAT and CDR2 FNYEAQ come from the germline V gene (reference sequence). The CDR3 is made up of 16 amino acids. Here the CDR3 DNA reads TGTGCTAGCAGCTTAGGAGGCAGGGGGTACGGCGAGACCCAGTACTTC. This translates into CASSLGGRGYGETQYF.

The chain carries TRBV7-8 and TRBJ2-7; TRBD2 aligns across 8 bases. With V trimmed by 1 base and J by 2 bases, 4 bases remained unmatched. The CDR3 loop spans 15 amino acids. CDR1 is SGHVS and CDR2 is FQNEAQ in the germline V gene. The CDR3, as DNA: TGTGCCAGCAGCTTAGGCGGGAGGTCCCCCTACGAGCAGTACTTC. Protein: CASSLGGRSPYEQYF. The full variable domain, in which reference TRBV7-8 and TRBJ2-7 provide the parts outside the CDR3, is GAGVSQSPRYKVAKRGQDVALRCDPISGHVSLFWYQQALGQGPEFLTYFQNEAQLDKSGLPSDRFFAERPEGSVSTLKIQRTQQEDSAVYLCASSLGGRSPYEQYFGPGTRLTVT.

This rearrangement joins TRBV4-2 to TRBJ2-2; 13 bases are shared with TRBD2. The germline V gene has CDR1 LGHNA and CDR2 YNFKEQ. The CDR3 has 16 residues. V shed 6 bases and J 7 bases; nucleotides not matched to a gene: 8. In nucleotides, the CDR3 is TGTGCCAGCAGACCTCGGACTAGCGGGAGCCGCGGGGAGCTGTTTTTT. Translated, it gives CASRPRTSGSRGELFF.

V is TRBV9 and J is TRBJ2-1; 9 bases align to TRBD2. J was trimmed by 8 bases and V by 0 bases; bases with no gene match: 6. The CDR3 spans 15 residues. The germline V gene encodes CDR1 SGDLS and CDR2 YYNGEE. CDR3 loop: CASSVGAGGPHEQFF. The CDR3 DNA reads as TGTGCCAGCAGCGTAGGCGCGGGAGGGCCGCATGAGCAGTTCTTC.

The chain joins TRBV11-1 to TRBJ1-1; the D is unclear. Germline loops: CDR1 SGHAT, CDR2 FQDESV (reference sequence). CDR3 length: 13 amino acids. Trimming left V 6 bases short and J 0 bases short, with 8 bases between. The CDR3 loop is CASSWGVNTEAFF. The CDR3 DNA is TGTGCCAGCAGTTGGGGAGTGAACACTGAAGCTTTCTTT.

This chain links TRBV6-5 with TRBJ1-2; D is undetermined. Germline V lookup: CDR1 MNHEY, CDR2 SVGAGI. Trimming pared 5 bases from V and 7 bases from J, leaving 11 bases between. The CDR3 spans 12 residues. CDR3 loop: CASSRSTGGYTF. Here the CDR3 DNA reads TGTGCCAGCAGTCGTTCTACGGGTGGCTACACCTTC.

The chain has TRBV9 and TRBJ2-3; no firm D call. This CDR3 has 13 residues. Trimming removed 0 bases at V and 10 bases at J, with 12 bases between. Germline-derived CDR1 and CDR2 are SGDLS and YYNGEE. The chain's CDR3 is CASSVEDSHAQYF. The DNA of the CDR3 is TGTGCCAGCAGCGTAGAAGACTCCCACGCGCAGTATTTT.

This clone has only one observation. The V gene is TRBV5-1, the J gene TRBJ2-2; 7 positions agree with TRBD1. Germline V CDR1 and CDR2: SGHRS, YFSETQ. This CDR3 region has 15 residues. With 0 bases clipped from V and 5 bases from J, the junction kept 4 bases outside the gene matches. The CDR3 spells CASSLETGDTGELFF. For the CDR3, the DNA is TGCGCCAGCAGCTTGGAAACAGGGGATACCGGGGAGCTGTTTTTT.

The chain joins TRBV11-3 to TRBJ1-1; maybe TRBD1 (5 bases). The V end was cut by 5 bases, the J end by 5 bases, with 12 bases between. CDR3 size: 13 residues. Germline V CDR1 and CDR2: SGHNT, YENEEA. The chain's CDR3 is CASSHGGGTEAFF. In DNA, the CDR3 is TGTGCCAGCAGCCATGGTGGGGGGACTGAAGCTTTCTTT.

The rearrangement uses TRBV6-5 and TRBJ2-2; 7 bases fit TRBD1. Germline V gene lookup returns CDR1 MNHEY and CDR2 SVGAGI. CDR3 length: 13 amino acids. With V trimmed by 5 bases and J by 6 bases, 3 bases remained unmatched. The CDR3 DNA follows: TGTGCCAGCAGTCGGGACAGAGCCGGGGAGCTGTTTTTT. Translating it yields CASSRDRAGELFF.

This chain uses TRBV11-3 with TRBJ1-1, with no clear D. Trimming took 3 bases from V and 3 from J, leaving 8 bases between them. The CDR3 totals 13 residues. The germline CDR1 and CDR2 sequences are SGHNT and YENEEA. CDR3 amino acids: CASSFGGDTEAFF. In DNA, the CDR3 is TGTGCCAGCAGCTTCGGTGGTGACACTGAAGCTTTCTTT.

The chain combines TRBV3-1 (or the pseudogene TRBV3-2) with TRBJ2-7, with a tentative D call TRBD2 (5 bases). Germline CDR1 LGHDT, CDR2 YNNKEL (reference sequence). The CDR3 has 13 amino acids. V lost 5 bases to trimming and J lost 3 bases, with 11 bases between them. The CDR3 DNA reads TGTGCCAGCAGCGGACCGAGCGGCTACGAGCAGTACTTC. Amino acids: CASSGPSGYEQYF.

The count of this clone is one. This chain connects TRBV9 to TRBJ2-5; TRBD2 matches at 10 bases. This CDR3 contains 13 residues. CDR1 is SGDLS and CDR2 is YYNGEE in the germline V gene. The V and J ends lost 6 bases and 5 bases, in that order; junction bases with no gene match: 4. DNA for the CDR3: TGTGCCAGCAAGGCTAGCGGGAGTGAGACCCAGTACTTC. As protein: CASKASGSETQYF.

The CDR3 DNA sequence: TGTGCCAGTCGGATGGACAGGGGCCGTGAAGCTTTCTTT. This codes for CASRMDRGREAFF. The chain couples TRBV12-3 or TRBV12-4 to TRBJ1-1; TRBD1 agrees at 9 bases. V lost 9 bases, J lost 7 bases, and 9 bases stayed unmatched. CDR3 length: 13 amino acids.

V gene TRBV11-2 combines with J gene TRBJ2-7, with 10 nucleotides matching TRBD1. V was clipped by 0 bases and J by 6 bases; unmatched bases: 11. Looked up from germline, CDR1 is SGHAT and CDR2 is FQNNGV. The length of the CDR3 is 17 residues. The CDR3 DNA is TGTGCCAGCAGCTTAGATCCGACCGGGACAGGGGTATCCGAGCAGTACTTC. Translated: CASSLDPTGTGVSEQYF.

This clone was seen just once. The chain employs TRBV6-2 or TRBV6-3 and TRBJ2-3; D might be TRBD2 (5 bases). The CDR3 sequence is 14 residues long. CDR1 MNHEY and CDR2 SVGEGT come from the germline V gene. V gave up 6 bases and J gave up 4 bases, with 14 bases separating them. This CDR3 reads CASSPGLRADTQYF. The CDR3 region has the DNA TGTGCCAGCAGCCCCGGATTGCGGGCAGATACGCAGTATTTT.

The J gene is TRBJ2-1, the V gene TRBV19; TRBD2 matches 10 bases. Germline CDR1 LNHDA, CDR2 SQIVND (reference sequence). There are 16 residues in the CDR3. The J segment lost 2 bases and the V segment lost 7 bases, leaving 8 bases of the junction unmatched. The chain's CDR3 is CASTPAGGLTYNEQFF. The CDR3 DNA reads as TGTGCCAGTACCCCAGCGGGAGGGCTCACCTACAATGAGCAGTTCTTC.

Only a few counts were recorded for this clone. The chain couples TRBV7-2 to TRBJ2-5; 12 bases fit TRBD2. CDR1 and CDR2 from the germline V gene are SGHTA and FQGNSA. CDR3 length: 17 amino acids. J was trimmed by 9 bases and V by 5 bases; bases with no gene match: 16. The CDR3 DNA reads TGTGCCAGCAGCCCCGGGGGGCTAGCGGGAGGGCGTGGGGCCCAGTACTTC. Its protein is CASSPGGLAGGRGAQYF.

The genes are TRBV7-9 and TRBJ2-7; D is uncertain. Germline CDR1 reads SEHNR; CDR2 reads FQNEAQ (reference sequence). The CDR3 loop spans 12 amino acids. Trimming left V 4 bases short and J 3 bases short, with 7 bases between. DNA for the CDR3: TGTGCCAGCAGCTCGGTCCACTACGAGCAGTACTTC. It codes for CASSSVHYEQYF. Full variable domain (missing parts from reference TRBV7-9 and TRBJ2-7): DTGVSQNPRHKITKRGQNVTFRCDPISEHNRLYWYRQTLGQGPEFLTYFQNEAQLEKSRLLSDRFSAERPKGSFSTLEIQRTEQGDSAMYLCASSSVHYEQYFGPGTRLTVT.

This chain uses TRBV6-5 with TRBJ1-1, with no clear D. Between the trimmed V and J ends, which lost 7 bases and 5 bases, there was a span of 11 bases. There are 12 residues in the CDR3. Germline V gene data show CDR1 as MNHEY and CDR2 as SVGAGI. The CDR3 DNA follows: TGTGCCAGCACCGAGAGGAGGACTGAAGCTTTCTTT. Protein product: CASTERRTEAFF.

V and J are TRBV6-5 and TRBJ1-1; D gene uncertain. V gave up 4 bases and J gave up 2 bases, with 8 bases separating them. This CDR3 comprises 13 residues. Germline-derived CDR1 and CDR2 are MNHEY and SVGAGI. The CDR3 spells CASSFTPNTEAFF. DNA for the CDR3: TGTGCCAGCAGTTTTACTCCTAACACTGAAGCTTTCTTT.

Only a few counts were recorded for this clone. CDR3 protein: CASSLGYSQETQYF. DNA of the CDR3: TGTGCCAGCAGTCTAGGTTACAGCCAAGAGACCCAGTACTTC. The chain has TRBV6-6 and TRBJ2-5; D is unclear. CDR1 is MNHNY, CDR2 SVGAGI, per germline (reference sequence). The V and J ends lost 5 bases and 1 base respectively, with 11 bases between them. The CDR3 length is 14 residues.

V gene TRBV4-3 combines with J gene TRBJ2-3; TRBD1 agrees at 7 bases. The CDR3 covers 15 residues. V lost 4 bases to trimming and J lost 4 bases; unmatched junction nucleotides: 8. Germline CDR1 and CDR2: LGHNA and YSLEER. CDR3 coding DNA: TGCGCCAGCAGCCCGACAGGGCCTAGGGCAGATACGCAGTATTTT. This gives the protein CASSPTGPRADTQYF.

The chain links TRBV5-1 to TRBJ1-1, with TRBD1 matching over 10 bases. There are 15 residues in the CDR3. Per the germline V gene, CDR1 is SGHRS and CDR2 is YFSETQ. The junction had 5 bases not matched to a gene; V was cut back by 3 bases and J by 3 bases. The CDR3 nucleotides are TGCGCCAGCAGCTGGGGACAGGGGCTGGACACTGAAGCTTTCTTT. Protein product: CASSWGQGLDTEAFF.

The rearrangement joins TRBV7-2 to TRBJ1-2, with 9 bases that match TRBD1. J was trimmed by 5 bases and V by 5 bases; bases with no gene match: 3. Per germline, CDR1 SGHTA and CDR2 FQGNSA. This CDR3 is 13 amino acids long. Here the CDR3 reads CASSRDRAYGYTF. CDR3 DNA: TGTGCCAGCAGCCGGGACAGGGCATATGGCTACACCTTC.

This chain uses TRBV4-1 with TRBJ1-1; 10 nucleotides match TRBD1. With 4 bases clipped from V and 11 bases from J, the junction kept 10 bases outside the gene matches. The germline CDR1 and CDR2 sequences are MGHRA and YSYEKL. The CDR3 is 14 amino acids. CDR3 in amino acids: CASSPGTGDEWAFF. CDR3 nucleotide sequence: TGCGCCAGCAGCCCCGGGACAGGGGATGAGTGGGCTTTCTTT.

The gene calls are TRBV24-1 and TRBJ2-2, with 12 positions matching TRBD1. Germline assignment: CDR1 KGHDR and CDR2 SFDVKD. The CDR3 is 14 amino acids. Unmatched junction bases numbered 1, after V lost 7 bases and J lost 5 bases. The CDR3 DNA is TGTGCCACCAGGGGACAGGGGGCGACCGGGGAGCTGTTTTTT. This codes for CATRGQGATGELFF.

V gene TRBV5-1 combines with J gene TRBJ1-2; possibly TRBD1 for D (6 bases). The length of the CDR3 is 15 residues. Germline CDR1 reads SGHRS; CDR2 reads YFSETQ. The ends were cut back, 2 bases at V and 3 bases at J, with 14 bases in the middle. The CDR3: CASSFRDPGDYGYTF. The CDR3 DNA sequence: TGCGCCAGCAGCTTCCGTGATCCAGGGGACTATGGCTACACCTTC.

The rearrangement uses TRBV30 and TRBJ1-6, with 8 bases lining up with TRBD1. This CDR3 comprises 13 residues. Germline values: CDR1 GTSNPN, CDR2 SVGIG (reference sequence). Trimming at V came to 5 bases and at J to 5 bases, leaving 2 bases not matched to a gene. The CDR3 nucleotides are TGTGCCTGGGGACAGGGAAATAATTCACCCCTCCACTTT. It translates to CAWGQGNNSPLHF.

The V call is TRBV6-1, the J call TRBJ1-1, with 8 bases that match TRBD1. V lost 2 bases to trimming and J lost 4 bases; unmatched junction nucleotides: 3. Germline-derived CDR1 and CDR2 are MNHNS and SASEGT. The CDR3 spans 14 residues. CDR3 sequence (DNA): TGTGCCAGCAGTGAAATAACAGGGGGCACTGAAGCTTTCTTT. This translates into CASSEITGGTEAFF.

This clone was seen only once. The V and J genes are TRBV18 and TRBJ1-2; D remains unclear. The CDR3 length is 14 residues. Looked up from germline, CDR1 is KGHSH and CDR2 is LQKENI. Trimming pared 2 bases from V and 2 bases from J, leaving 9 bases between. In DNA, the CDR3 is TGTGCCAGCTCACCAGGTGGCAGGAACTATGGCTACACCTTC. Its protein product is CASSPGGRNYGYTF.